The clone carrying this T cell receptor beta chain was counted once. The antigen remains undetermined. Sequencing was performed with immunoSEQ multiplex PCR; in TCRdb, only in-frame clones are kept and a portion is missing. The sample consists of roughly 110,000 clones, around 93% of them appearing once. This sample is part of a study of siplizumab effects on memory and regulatory T cells. Points from the study as a whole: Naive or memory phenotype assignment was not possible for roughly 75-95% of proliferating CD4+ or CD8+ clones. It was never confirmed that proliferating Tregs from siplizumab cultures were suppressive. Alloreactive CD4+ clones that could be mapped were on average about 71% Treg-derived with siplizumab, against around 27% in controls. Solely a minor proportion of alloreactive clones could be assigned to unstimulated subsets.

The receptor's source is a human donor in good health. The sequencing sample was made of non-Treg CD4+ T cells sorted from blood.

The CDR3 sequence: CASSYTPGELFF. DNA of the CDR3: TGTGCCAGCAGTTACACTCCCGGGGAGCTGTTTTTT. This chain joins TRBV6-5 and TRBJ2-2; D is uncertain. V was trimmed by 2 bases and J by 6 bases, leaving 4 bases between them. The germline V gene has CDR1 MNHEY and CDR2 SVGAGI. This CDR3 is 12 amino acids long.